This entry lists 20 T cell receptor beta chains sequenced from one sample in a study of tumor and adjacent non-tumor tissue in lung cancer. Three rounds of nested PCR, following a modified ARM-PCR protocol, produced the TCRbeta library. In TCRdb, the multiplex PCR reads were re-called with MiXCR into one record per CDR3 protein. The sample records about 98,000 distinct CDR3 sequences, less than 85% being singletons. This sample's RNA came from whole unsorted tissue. This non-tumor lung sample came from over 3 cm beyond the tumor edge. Sequencing used distant non-tumor lung tissue. Receptors originate from a man aged 60 to 75 with small cell lung cancer.

CDR3 in DNA: TGTGCCAGCAGCTTAGTGGAGCTGGCCACGGGTAATAAGCAGTTCTTC. It yields the protein CASSLVELATGNKQFF. This chain joins TRBV11-2 and TRBJ2-1, with unresolved D. The germline CDR1 and CDR2 sequences are SGHAT and FQNNGV. Deletions cut 1 base from V and 11 bases from J, with 21 bases between. The CDR3 contains 16 residues. Full variable domain (outside the CDR3, taken from reference TRBV11-2 and TRBJ2-1): EAGVAQSPRYKIIEKRQSVAFWCNPISGHATLYWYQQILGQGPKLLIQFQNNGVVDDSQLPKDRFSAERLKGVDSTLKIQPAKLEDSAVYLCASSLVELATGNKQFFGPGTRLTVL.

A note on this clonotype: An end of the junction does not agree with germline; a read error may underlie this. The V and J genes are TRBV11-2 and TRBJ1-2; weak D call: TRBD1 (5 bases). Germline loops: CDR1 SGHAT, CDR2 FQNNGV. The CDR3 has 16 amino acids. The CDR3 DNA follows: TGTGCCAACAACTTAGATAGGGTAGGGGCCGGTCGAGGCTATACCTTC. Its translation is CANNLDRVGAGRGYTF.

Comments on this clonotype: The germline gene is not matched at one end of the junction; a read error may be the cause. V and J are TRBV6-2 or TRBV6-3 and TRBJ2-5; no clear D. Germline CDR1 MNHEY, CDR2 SVGEGT. This CDR3 is built from 14 residues. The CDR3 DNA reads as TGTGCCAACAGTTACGCCGGAGATCCAGAGATCCAGTACTTC. Its protein is CANSYAGDPEIQYF.

This clonotype was found many times. V usage is TRBV6-5 and J usage is TRBJ2-7; TRBD2 agrees at 13 bases. The junction had 7 bases not matched to a gene; V was cut back by 6 bases and J by 2 bases. The germline CDR1 and CDR2 sequences are MNHEY and SVGAGI. The CDR3 sequence is 16 residues long. The CDR3 is CASSPSTSGRAYEQYF. The CDR3 coding sequence is TGTGCCAGCAGCCCTTCTACTAGCGGGAGGGCCTACGAGCAGTACTTC.

A word on this clonotype: A read error may be the cause here, since a much bigger clone is one base away. The chain combines TRBV24-1 with TRBJ2-1; 7 bases match TRBD2. CDR3 length equals 13 residues. The germline V gene encodes CDR1 KGHDR and CDR2 SFDVKD. The CDR3 reads CVTNAGVSGEQFF. The CDR3 DNA reads TGTGTCACCAATGCGGGAGTGAGCGGTGAGCAGTTCTTC.

Turning to this clonotype: The junction departs from the called germline gene at one end, perhaps through a read error. This chain connects TRBV11-2 to TRBJ2-5; tentatively, D is TRBD2 (5 bases). This CDR3 is built from 15 residues. Germline values: CDR1 SGHAT, CDR2 FQNNGV. The CDR3 DNA reads as TGTACCAGCAGCTCTGCGGACTGGGGTTGGGAGACCCAGTACTTC. Amino acid sequence: CTSSSADWGWETQYF.

In regard to this clonotype: An end of the junction does not agree with germline; a read error may underlie this. The J gene is TRBJ2-4, the V gene TRBV6-2 or TRBV6-3, with D possibly matching TRBD2 (5 bases). This CDR3 region has 16 residues. Germline V gene lookup returns CDR1 MNHEY and CDR2 SVGEGT. The CDR3 bases are TGTGCCAGCAGTTATCGGACTGACCTAGCCGAAAACATTCGGTACTTC. Translated, it gives CASSYRTDLAENIRYF.

By frequency in the sample, this clonotype is medium-sized. The chain uses TRBV29-1 and TRBJ2-5; D might be TRBD2 (6 bases). From germline, CDR1 is SQVTM and CDR2 ANQGSEA. The CDR3 has 13 residues. Trimming took 3 bases from V and 5 from J, leaving 13 bases between them. CDR3 bases: TGCAGCGTTGAGGGCCTAGCGAGGGAGACCCAGTACTTC. It codes for CSVEGLARETQYF.

Remarks on this clonotype: The junction differs from germline at one of its ends, possibly a read error. V and J are TRBV20-1 and TRBJ2-1; maybe TRBD1 (6 bases). The CDR3 is 13 amino acids. Per the germline V gene, CDR1 is DFQATT and CDR2 is SNEGSKA (reference sequence). CDR3 sequence: CSVTRAGGNERFF. The CDR3 coding sequence is TGCAGTGTTACTAGGGCTGGGGGCAACGAGCGGTTCTTC.

To note about this clonotype: One end of the junction does not line up with germline, which may come from a read error. This sequence joins TRBV29-1 and TRBJ2-7, with D perhaps TRBD2 (6 bases). The CDR3 is made up of 16 amino acids. In germline, CDR1 is SQVTM, CDR2 ANQGSEA. CDR3 protein: CSAVEGRESVLYEHYF. The CDR3 DNA follows: TGCAGCGCTGTTGAGGGCCGGGAGTCCGTCCTCTACGAGCACTACTTC.

Worth noting for this clonotype: Relative to the germline gene, one junction end is altered; a read error may explain this. The CDR3 loop reads CTSSLGLAGAQQFF. Here the CDR3 DNA reads TGTACCAGCAGCCTGGGACTAGCGGGAGCTCAGCAGTTCTTC. The rearrangement uses TRBV5-5 and TRBJ2-1, with 14 bases identical to TRBD2. The germline V gene has CDR1 SGHKS and CDR2 YYEKEE (reference sequence). The CDR3 length is 14 residues.

The V and J genes are TRBV11-2 and TRBJ1-1, with D possibly being TRBD1 (6 bases). The CDR3 has 15 residues. CDR1 is SGHAT and CDR2 is FQNNGV in the germline V gene. The CDR3 DNA follows: TGTACAAGCAGCGATACAGGGAGCAGGGGCACTGAAGCTTTCTTT. Protein sequence: CTSSDTGSRGTEAFF.

This clonotype appeared a few times. Being one base from a much bigger clone, this may be a read error. The genes are TRBV20-1 and TRBJ2-1; TRBD2 might be the D (5 bases). V was shortened by 5 bases and J by 2 bases, with 13 bases between the two germline ends. The CDR3 has 14 amino acids. Per the germline V gene, CDR1 is DFQATT and CDR2 is SNEGSKA (reference sequence). The CDR3 is CSAGESIAYNEQFF. CDR3 nucleotide sequence: TGCAGTGCTGGGGAGTCGATCGCCTACAATGAGCAGTTCTTC.

The V and J genes are TRBV7-8 and TRBJ2-2; the D gene is possibly TRBD1 (5 bases). The germline CDR1 and CDR2 sequences are SGHVS and FQNEAQ. The CDR3 spans 14 residues. V lost 5 bases to trimming and J lost 9 bases, with 16 bases between them. Written as DNA, the CDR3 is TGTGCCAGCAGCGTGCTACAGGAAACCAGGGAGCTGTTTTTT. Translated, it gives CASSVLQETRELFF.

As concerns this clonotype: Compared with germline, one end of the junction differs, possibly owing to a read error. This rearrangement joins TRBV11-2 to TRBJ2-3, with D uncertain. CDR1 is SGHAT, CDR2 FQNNGV, per germline. The CDR3 covers 15 residues. CDR3 protein: CASTKVGIRTDTHYF. The CDR3 DNA reads TGTGCCAGCACCAAGGTGGGGATTCGCACAGATACGCACTATTTT.

The rearrangement uses TRBV11-2 and TRBJ2-7; the D gene is possibly TRBD2 (5 bases). CDR3 length: 14 amino acids. V shed 6 bases and J shed 8 bases, with 20 bases lying between them. CDR1 and CDR2 from the germline V gene are SGHAT and FQNNGV. The DNA of the CDR3 is TGTGCCAGCAGACTAGTAGGACGCGGCTCCAAGCAGTACTTC. It encodes CASRLVGRGSKQYF.

Points on this clonotype: Its ends do not fully match the called genes, so a read error is possible. The chain employs TRBV29-1 and TRBJ2-5; 7 bases fit TRBD1. The CDR3 sequence is 13 residues long. Germline V gene lookup returns CDR1 SQVTM and CDR2 ANQGSEA. The CDR3 reads CSIERGPEETQYF. CDR3 in DNA: TGCAGCATTGAAAGGGGGCCAGAAGAGACCCAGTATTTC. Based on the CDR3 plus reference TRBV29-1 and TRBJ2-5, the full variable domain is SAVISQKPSRDICQRGTSLTIQCQVDSQVTMMFWYRQQPGQSLTLIATANQGSEATYESGFVIDKFPISRPNLTFSTLTVSNMSPEDSSIYLCSIERGPEETQYFGPGTRLLVL.

This rearrangement joins TRBV29-1 to TRBJ2-7; TRBD2 matches at 13 bases. The CDR3 extends over 16 amino acids. Germline CDR1 is SQVTM and CDR2 is ANQGSEA. Trimming cost V 4 bases and J 8 bases; bases outside gene matches: 14. The CDR3 reads CSVVQGTSGMAKKQYF. CDR3 nucleotide sequence: TGCAGCGTTGTCCAAGGGACTAGCGGGATGGCAAAGAAGCAGTACTTC.

This chain links TRBV11-2 with TRBJ2-1; D possibly corresponds to TRBD1 (5 bases). Germline loops: CDR1 SGHAT, CDR2 FQNNGV. CDR3 length: 14 amino acids. The CDR3 loop is CAGNLKAGLVEQFF. The CDR3 DNA sequence: TGTGCAGGCAACTTAAAGGCAGGGTTGGTTGAGCAGTTCTTC.

The rearrangement joins TRBV2 to TRBJ2-5; 7 positions agree with TRBD1. CDR3 length: 16 residues. CDR1 SNHLY and CDR2 FYNNEI come from the germline V gene. The CDR3 loop is CVIDDYLRDRKETQYF. The CDR3 DNA reads as TGTGTCATCGACGATTACCTACGGGACAGAAAAGAGACCCAGTACTTC.